This passage covers 17 T cell receptor beta chains from one sample sequenced in a study of cytomegalovirus exposure and HLA in healthy donors. Use of 60 Vbeta and 13 Jbeta primers characterized the PCR. Repertoires were generated with immunoSEQ multiplex PCR, while TCRdb's copy carries only in-frame clones and drops some. The sample table includes some 83,000 clones. The material sequenced was PBMCs. These receptors were collected from a young woman in good health and CMV-seronegative.

J is TRBJ2-7 and V is TRBV28, with 9 bases identical to TRBD1. Unmatched junction bases numbered 7, after V lost 10 bases and J lost 3 bases. Germline V gives CDR1 MDHEN, CDR2 SYDVKM. The CDR3 is 13 amino acids. CDR3 nucleotide sequence: TGTGCCACCTTCGGGACAGGGAACTACGAGCAGTACTTC. Its translation: CATFGTGNYEQYF.

V is TRBV7-9 and J is TRBJ2-7, with 13 bases identical to TRBD2. Germline V gene data show CDR1 as SEHNR and CDR2 as FQNEAQ (reference sequence). With 1 base clipped from V and 5 bases from J, the junction kept 8 bases outside the gene matches. This CDR3 is 17 amino acids long. The CDR3 DNA reads TGTGCCAGCAGCTTAGGGCGGACTAGCGGGGGAGGGGACGAGCAGTACTTC. Translation: CASSLGRTSGGGDEQYF.

The rearrangement links TRBV4-1 to TRBJ1-4, with TRBD1 as a possible D gene (5 bases). Trimming took off 1 base at V and 8 bases at J, with 17 bases between the two ends. CDR3 length: 16 amino acids. Germline V gene data show CDR1 as MGHRA and CDR2 as YSYEKL. The CDR3 DNA reads as TGCGCCAGCAGCCAAGGCGTAGCGGGGGTGGGAGAAAAACTGTTTTTT. This sequence encodes CASSQGVAGVGEKLFF.

The chain is built from TRBV19 and TRBJ2-3; 7 bases line up with TRBD2. J gave up 0 bases and V 4 bases, and 4 bases lay outside the gene matches. The V gene's germline CDR1 is LNHDA and CDR2 SQIVND (reference sequence). There are 15 residues in the CDR3. CDR3 bases: TGTGCCAGTAGTAGCGGGGGAGCCAGCACAGATACGCAGTATTTT. Protein: CASSSGGASTDTQYF.

J is TRBJ2-1 and V is TRBV18, with 8 bases identical to TRBD2. The V segment lost 3 bases and the J segment 3 bases; nucleotides outside the gene matches: 4. Germline loops: CDR1 KGHSH, CDR2 LQKENI. The CDR3 is 15 residues long. CDR3 sequence: CASSPTLAGYNEQFF. The DNA for the CDR3 is TGTGCCAGCTCACCTACTCTAGCGGGCTACAATGAGCAGTTCTTC.

The chain recombines TRBV5-6 with TRBJ2-1; D possibly corresponds to TRBD1 (7 bases). CDR3 length: 16 residues. Germline V gene lookup returns CDR1 SGHDT and CDR2 YYEEEE. V lost 4 bases, J lost 0 bases, and 14 bases lay in between. The DNA of the CDR3 is TGTGCCAGCAGCCCAGGGGGGCGACTCTCCTACAATGAGCAGTTCTTC. This gives the protein CASSPGGRLSYNEQFF.

V is TRBV5-1 and J is TRBJ2-1, with 7 bases aligning to TRBD2. J lost 6 bases, V lost 4 bases, and 7 bases had no gene match. Germline V gene sequence: CDR1 SGHRS, CDR2 YFSETQ. The CDR3 sequence is 14 residues long. The CDR3 is CASSDEWGGNEQFF. The CDR3 DNA reads TGCGCCAGCAGCGATGAATGGGGGGGCAATGAGCAGTTCTTC.

V is TRBV2 and J is TRBJ1-5; 8 nucleotides line up with TRBD1. The V gene's germline CDR1 is SNHLY and CDR2 FYNNEI. The CDR3 contains 15 residues. V was pared by 5 bases and J by 0 bases, with 3 bases of the junction left unmatched. CDR3 in DNA: TGTGCCAGCAGTCCGGGACAGGATAGCAATCAGCCCCAGCATTTT. It yields the protein CASSPGQDSNQPQHF.

In DNA, the CDR3 is TGTGCCATCAGTGAGCTAGCGGGGGGGCGAACAGATACGCAGTATTTT. Translating it yields CAISELAGGRTDTQYF. The rearrangement uses TRBV10-3 and TRBJ2-3; TRBD2 aligns across 12 bases. The CDR3 is 16 residues long. With 2 bases clipped from V and 3 bases from J, the junction kept 3 bases outside the gene matches. Germline V gene lookup returns CDR1 ENHRY and CDR2 SYGVKD.

The gene calls are TRBV6-5 and TRBJ1-2; 7 bases match TRBD1. This CDR3 is built from 14 residues. Germline CDR1 MNHEY, CDR2 SVGAGI. The V segment lost 6 bases and the J segment 9 bases; nucleotides outside the gene matches: 13. Here the CDR3 DNA reads TGTGCCAGCAGCAGAACAGTTACAGGGGCGAGCTACACCTTC. Its translation: CASSRTVTGASYTF.

The chain is built from TRBV6-5 and TRBJ2-7; 10 bases line up with TRBD1. CDR1 and CDR2 from the germline V gene are MNHEY and SVGAGI. J lost 1 base, V lost 2 bases, and 2 bases had no gene match. This CDR3 is built from 15 residues. This CDR3 reads CASSYGTGESYEQYF. The DNA for the CDR3 is TGTGCCAGCAGTTACGGGACAGGGGAATCCTACGAGCAGTACTTC.

J is TRBJ1-1 and V is TRBV5-5; D is ambiguous. V lost 4 bases and J 2 bases, leaving 15 bases between the germline ends. The CDR3 covers 15 residues. Germline-derived CDR1 and CDR2 are SGHKS and YYEKEE (reference sequence). The CDR3 DNA reads TGTGCCAGCAGCCCCCGTAGCGCGGAAAACACTGAAGCTTTCTTT. It specifies CASSPRSAENTEAFF.

The chain combines TRBV7-2 with TRBJ1-5; 10 bases line up with TRBD1. Per germline, CDR1 SGHTA and CDR2 FQGNSA. The CDR3 runs to 17 residues. V trimming: 6 bases; J trimming: 7 bases; junction bases outside the gene matches: 15. CDR3 bases: TGTGCCAGCAGTCTGGCCGGGACAGGGGTTCTTCGGCAGCCCCAGCATTTT. This codes for CASSLAGTGVLRQPQHF.

DNA of the CDR3: TGTGCCAGCAGCCATTACAGCGAGGGGACTAGCGGGTACAATGAGCAGTTCTTC. It specifies CASSHYSEGTSGYNEQFF. This chain joins TRBV4-2 and TRBJ2-1; 12 nucleotides match TRBD2. The germline CDR1 and CDR2 sequences are LGHNA and YNFKEQ. This CDR3 is built from 18 residues. After removal of 3 bases from V and 4 bases from J, the junction contained 10 bases not matched to a gene.

The rearrangement links TRBV7-2 to TRBJ2-5; perhaps TRBD2 as D (6 bases). The closer fit of TRBJ2-7 to the DNA end suggests the J call may be wrong. The CDR3 has 16 residues. Germline V CDR1 and CDR2: SGHTA, FQGNSA. The DNA for the CDR3 is TGTGCCAGCAGCTTTGGTTTTCGAGCGGGTTCCTACGAGCAGTACTTC. Its protein is CASSFGFRAGSYEQYF.

The V gene is TRBV10-3, the J gene TRBJ2-7, with D perhaps TRBD2 (7 bases). Germline V gene data show CDR1 as ENHRY and CDR2 as SYGVKD. V was shortened by 2 bases and J by 0 bases, with 17 bases between the two germline ends. The CDR3 runs to 17 residues. The CDR3 region is CAISEGGAAGASYEQYF. CDR3 nucleotide sequence: TGTGCCATCAGTGAGGGCGGGGCGGCGGGGGCCTCCTACGAGCAGTACTTC.

The V and J genes are TRBV6-1 and TRBJ1-2; maybe TRBD1 (5 bases). Trimming stripped 8 bases from V and 8 bases from J, with 21 bases between. CDR3 size: 14 residues. From germline, CDR1 is MNHNS and CDR2 SASEGT. CDR3 sequence: CASSVGQGKEGYTF. For the CDR3, the DNA is TGTGCCAGCTCTGTAGGGCAGGGAAAGGAAGGCTACACCTTC.